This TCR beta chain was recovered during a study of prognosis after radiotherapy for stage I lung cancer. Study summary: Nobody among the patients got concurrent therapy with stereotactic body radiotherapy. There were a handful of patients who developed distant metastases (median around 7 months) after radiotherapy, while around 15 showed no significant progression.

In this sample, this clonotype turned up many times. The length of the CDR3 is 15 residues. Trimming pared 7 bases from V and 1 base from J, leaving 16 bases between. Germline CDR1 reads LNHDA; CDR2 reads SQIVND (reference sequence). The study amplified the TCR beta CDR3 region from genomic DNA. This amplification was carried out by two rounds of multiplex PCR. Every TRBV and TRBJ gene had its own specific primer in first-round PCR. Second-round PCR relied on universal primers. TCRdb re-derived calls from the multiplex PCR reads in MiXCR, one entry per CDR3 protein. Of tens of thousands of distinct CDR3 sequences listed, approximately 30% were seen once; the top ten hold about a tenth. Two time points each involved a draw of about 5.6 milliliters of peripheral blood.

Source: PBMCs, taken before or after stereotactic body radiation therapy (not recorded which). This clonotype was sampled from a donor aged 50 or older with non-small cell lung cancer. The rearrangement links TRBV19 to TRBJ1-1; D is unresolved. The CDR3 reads CASTKYRGANTEAFF. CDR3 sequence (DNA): TGTGCCAGTACGAAGTATCGAGGTGCGAACACTGAAGCTTTCTTT.